This entry is about one T cell receptor beta chain. Its antigen is undetermined. This sample is drawn from a study of T cells expressing NK-cell markers. General study results and limits: Similarly, these clonotypes led the CD3+CD56-NKG2C+ fraction as well in several donors. Specificity for HCMV among expanded NKG2C+ T cell clones was not established. Roughly 1.0-7.0% of CD8+ T cells in about six donors belonged to dominant NKG2C+ clonotypes.

The CDR3 contains 14 residues. From germline, CDR1 is LNHDA and CDR2 SQIVND (reference sequence). As the method of synthesis, 5'RACE template switching with UMIs yielded TCR beta cDNA. Reanalyzing the 5' RACE reads, TCRdb keeps one entry per CDR3 protein, without DNA. The sample table includes about 150,000 distinct CDR3 sequences. The clonotype originates from a man aged 18 to 35 in good health. The sequenced sample was blood T cells: a sorted CD56 or NKG2C T cell subset, CD4+ or CD8+ T cells, or bulk PBMC T cells (not recorded which). The rearrangement links TRBV19 to TRBJ2-1; as DNA is missing, the TRBD2 call by TCRdb cannot be tested. The CDR3 region is CASSERAGVNEQFF.